This TCR beta chain derives from a study of blood T cells in healthy people across ages. Sample-barcoded 5' priming and a J-beta primer mix drove a second PCR of roughly 6 to 12 cycles. TCRdb recomputed calls from the 5' RACE reads with MiXCR, one row per CDR3 protein. The sample lists fewer than 900,000 distinct CDR3 sequences, roughly 44% occurring once. This clonotype was counted only a few times. Germline V gene lookup returns CDR1 LGHNA and CDR2 YNFKEQ. Trimming removed 1 base at V and 4 bases at J, with 11 bases between. This CDR3 spans 15 amino acids. The chain carries TRBV4-2 and TRBJ1-5, with D maybe TRBD1 (6 bases). The receptor comes from a woman aged 55-75 years in good health. Sequenced input: blood. CDR3 loop: CASSQGRGANQPQHF. The CDR3, as DNA: TGTGCCAGCAGCCAAGGGCGGGGGGCAAATCAGCCCCAGCATTTT.